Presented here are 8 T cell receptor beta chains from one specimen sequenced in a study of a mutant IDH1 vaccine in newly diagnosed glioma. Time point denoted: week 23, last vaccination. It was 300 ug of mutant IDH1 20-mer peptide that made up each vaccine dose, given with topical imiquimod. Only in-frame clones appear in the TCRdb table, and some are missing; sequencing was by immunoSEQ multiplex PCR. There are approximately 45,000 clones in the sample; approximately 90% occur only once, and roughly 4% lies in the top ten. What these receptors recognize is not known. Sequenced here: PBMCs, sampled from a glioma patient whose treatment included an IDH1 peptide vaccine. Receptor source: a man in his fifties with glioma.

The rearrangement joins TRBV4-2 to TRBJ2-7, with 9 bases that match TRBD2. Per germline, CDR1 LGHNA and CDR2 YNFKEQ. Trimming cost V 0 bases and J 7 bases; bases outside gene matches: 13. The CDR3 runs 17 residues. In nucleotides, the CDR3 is TGTGCCAGCAGCCAAGATCGAAGGGTAGCGGGAGTAGAAGAGCAGTACTTC. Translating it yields CASSQDRRVAGVEEQYF.

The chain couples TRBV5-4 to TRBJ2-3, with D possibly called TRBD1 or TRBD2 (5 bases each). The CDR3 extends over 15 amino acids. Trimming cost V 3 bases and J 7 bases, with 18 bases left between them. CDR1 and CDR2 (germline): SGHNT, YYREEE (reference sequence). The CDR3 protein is CASSYGTASGNTQYF. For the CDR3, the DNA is TGTGCCAGCAGCTACGGGACCGCTTCCGGGAATACGCAGTATTTT.

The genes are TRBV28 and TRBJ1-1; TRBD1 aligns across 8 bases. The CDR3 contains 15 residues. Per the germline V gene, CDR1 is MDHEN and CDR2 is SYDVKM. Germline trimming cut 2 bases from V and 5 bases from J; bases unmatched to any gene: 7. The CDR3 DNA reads TGTGCCAGCAGTTTACAGGGGGCCTCGAGGACTGAAGCTTTCTTT. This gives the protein CASSLQGASRTEAFF.

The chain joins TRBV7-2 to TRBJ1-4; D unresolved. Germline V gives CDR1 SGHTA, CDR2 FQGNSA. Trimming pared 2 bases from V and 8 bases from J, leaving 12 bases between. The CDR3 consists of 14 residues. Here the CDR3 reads CASSLWGMREKLFF. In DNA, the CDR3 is TGTGCCAGCAGCTTATGGGGTATGAGGGAAAAACTGTTTTTT.

The CDR3 sequence is CASKQREGGGETQYF. In DNA form, the CDR3 reads TGTGCCAGCAAACAGCGGGAGGGCGGGGGAGAGACCCAGTACTTC. The chain combines TRBV2 with TRBJ2-5; 10 bases are a match to TRBD2. The CDR3 sequence is 15 residues long. Unmatched junction bases numbered 9, after V lost 7 bases and J lost 4 bases. The germline V gene encodes CDR1 SNHLY and CDR2 FYNNEI. Complete variable domain (other parts from reference TRBV2 and TRBJ2-5): EPEVTQTPSHQVTQMGQEVILRCVPISNHLYFYWYRQILGQKVEFLVSFYNNEISEKSEIFDDQFSVERPDGSNFTLKIRSTKLEDSAMYFCASKQREGGGETQYFGPGTRLLVL.

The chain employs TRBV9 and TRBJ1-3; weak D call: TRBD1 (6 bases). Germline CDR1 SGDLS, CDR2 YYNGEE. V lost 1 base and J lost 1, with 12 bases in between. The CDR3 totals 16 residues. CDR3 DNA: TGTGCCAGCAGCGTACTGACAGGATCTTCTGGAAACACCATATATTTT. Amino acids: CASSVLTGSSGNTIYF. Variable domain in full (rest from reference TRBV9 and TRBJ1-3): DSGVTQTPKHLITATGQRVTLRCSPRSGDLSVYWYQQSLDQGLQFLIQYYNGEERAKGNILERFSAQQFPDLHSELNLSSLELGDSALYFCASSVLTGSSGNTIYFGEGSWLTVV.

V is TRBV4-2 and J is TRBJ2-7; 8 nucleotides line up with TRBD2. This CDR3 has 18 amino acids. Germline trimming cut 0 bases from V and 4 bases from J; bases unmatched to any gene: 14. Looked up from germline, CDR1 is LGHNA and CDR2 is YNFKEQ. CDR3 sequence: CASSQDGSGGPNLYEQYF. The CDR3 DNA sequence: TGTGCCAGCAGCCAAGATGGGTCGGGAGGGCCTAACCTATACGAGCAGTACTTC.

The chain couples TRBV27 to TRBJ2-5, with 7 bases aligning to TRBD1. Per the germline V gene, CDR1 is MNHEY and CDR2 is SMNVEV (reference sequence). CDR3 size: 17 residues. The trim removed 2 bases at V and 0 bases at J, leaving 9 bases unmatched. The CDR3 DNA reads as TGTGCCAGCAGTTTAAAAGGGACAGCTGGTTACCAAGAGACCCAGTACTTC. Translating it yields CASSLKGTAGYQETQYF.